This TCR beta chain was sequenced during a study of neurological immune-mediated disorders (dated by TCRdb to the late 2010s). Regarding the research as a whole: Peripheral blood TCR-beta repertoires from HTLV-I-associated myelopathy (HAM/TSP) patients, multiple sclerosis patients and healthy controls were compared by UMI-based sequencing. The cohort included approximately 68 subjects: approximately 14 with HAM/TSP, about 35 with multiple sclerosis, and 20 healthy controls. Alongside PBMC samples, the set of more than 85 TCR-beta libraries contained longitudinal samples, technical triplicates, and paired CD4+ and CD8+ T-cell subsets that had been sorted. Each longitudinal HAM/TSP and healthy donor was sampled at 3 time-points spaced at roughly 3-40 month intervals.

cDNA was synthesized by template-switch 5'RACE using a primer carrying a 10-nucleotide random unique molecular identifier by which each TCR transcript was tagged. Every sequencing run covered 15-18 subjects and yielded more than 170 million TCR-beta sequences. The RNeasy kit was used for extraction of total RNA. The KAPA Real-time Library Amplification kit was used to amplify TCR-beta VDJ regions with primers targeting the TCR constant region and the 5'RACE anchor. Sample indexes and Illumina adaptors were added in a first PCR, and a second PCR then increased library yield. The roughly 650 bp TCR product was size-selected on a 2% E-gel SizeSelection system after Ampure bead purification. Before pooling, libraries had their quality checked on a Bioanalyzer, their concentration measured with Qubit, and their quantity determined with the Kapa Library Quantification kit. An Illumina HiSeq 2500 was used to sequence the libraries paired-end at 2 x 150 bp. To increase sequence diversity, roughly 24-32% phiX was spiked into each library pool. In the source study's methods: The quality-filtered reads were processed with the UMI-based MiGEC pipeline, whose error correction step removed more than 85% of the raw TCR sequences. VDJ genes were aligned to IMGT germline references, and each clonotype was defined by a unique CDR3 amino acid sequence together with V-J genes. Clonal expansion, Shannon diversity and CDR3 relatedness (CalcPairwiseDistances, ClusterSamples) were evaluated with VDJtools, and phylogenetic trees were built with CLCbio workbench. Using coefficient-of-variation modelling across technical triplicates, the study counted a clone as expanded if it had at least 8 unique UMIs. TCRdb handled the public reads itself, with Q25 trimming in fastp and clone calling in MiXCR, and kept productive beta chains. Merged by CDR3 protein, the rows form single entries marked with the most common genes and DNA. The V and J calls were not made by the authors but by TCRdb's processing. The sample table records approximately 89,000 distinct CDR3 sequences; approximately 13% of these occur just once. The leading ten clones occupy around 5.3% of the sample.

At the junction V is shortened by 0 bases and J by 4 bases, with 8 bases in between. There are 14 amino acids in the CDR3, from cysteine to phenylalanine inclusive. CDR3 DNA only is kept here, 42 bases in frame from base 1. CDR1 and CDR2, per the germline V gene, are SGHTA and FQGNSA. A note on this clonotype: Its cognate antigen has yet to be identified. Per-base qualities were not stored, and no clone one base away is much larger.

The sample's time point, from its label and the paper: longitudinal time-point 2. For unsorted PBMC libraries, 2 million PBMCs were used after storage in RNAlater at -80 degrees C until RNA extraction. Peripheral blood was subjected to Ficoll-Hypaque density gradient centrifugation to isolate PBMCs, which were then cryopreserved in liquid nitrogen. On the study overall, not on this receptor specifically: TCR clonal expansion was greatest in HAM/TSP patients and smallest in MS patients, who ranked below even healthy controls. No identical CDR3 amino acid sequences were shared among expanded clones across subjects, suggesting private TCR-beta repertoires in all groups.

Sequencing was performed on PBMCs. The TCR was taken from a female donor with HTLV-1-associated myelopathy (HAM/TSP). The chain couples TRBV7-2 to TRBJ2-3; the D gene is tentatively TRBD1 or TRBD2, each matching 5 bases. The bases are TGTGCCAGCAGCTTAGCCCGGGACGCAGATACGCAGTATTTT. It translates as CASSLARDADTQYF.